The clone carrying this T cell receptor (beta chain) was counted ten times or more. This specimen comes from a study of neurological immune-mediated disorders. The length of the CDR3 is 15 residues. In germline, CDR1 is SGHTA, CDR2 FQGNSA. The V end lost 5 bases, the J end lost 0 bases, and 14 bases lay between the germline ends. TCRdb fed the 5' RACE reads into MiXCR, producing one record per CDR3 protein. The sample shows more than 75,000 distinct CDR3 sequences, under 4.5% of them seen only once. The receptor's source is a woman between 50 and 59 years old with multiple sclerosis. Sequencing was done on a sample of PBMCs. The chain combines TRBV7-2 with TRBJ2-7; tentatively, D is TRBD2 (6 bases). The CDR3 protein is CASSRHDGSSYEQYF. CDR3 DNA sequence: TGTGCCAGCAGCCGACACGACGGGAGCTCCTACGAGCAGTACTTC. The variable domain in full, with the rest retrieved from reference TRBV7-2 and TRBJ2-7, is GAGVSQSPSNKVTEKGKDVELRCDPISGHTALYWYRQSLGQGLEFLIYFQGNSAPDKSGLPSDRFSAERTGGSVSTLTIQRTQQEDSAVYLCASSRHDGSSYEQYFGPGTRLTVT.